This T cell receptor beta chain was sequenced for a study of shared clonotypes between healthy human individuals. TCRdb's table, derived via immunoSEQ multiplex PCR, lists solely in-frame clones and lacks some. The repertoire consists of around 750,000 clones, with around 74% occurring once and the leading ten covering 1.5% to 2%. There are 15 residues in the CDR3. Specimen: memory CD4+ T cells sorted from blood. As to subset: CD45RA-negative fraction. V gene TRBV21-1 combines with J gene TRBJ2-2; TRBD2, the D gene given by the table, was not confirmed from the DNA. TRBV21-1 is assigned pseudogene status. The clonotype originates from a woman aged 25 to 45 in good health. For the CDR3, the DNA is TGTGCCAGCAGACAAACGGACTTAAACACCGGGGAGCTGTTTTTT. This encodes CASRQTDLNTGELFF.